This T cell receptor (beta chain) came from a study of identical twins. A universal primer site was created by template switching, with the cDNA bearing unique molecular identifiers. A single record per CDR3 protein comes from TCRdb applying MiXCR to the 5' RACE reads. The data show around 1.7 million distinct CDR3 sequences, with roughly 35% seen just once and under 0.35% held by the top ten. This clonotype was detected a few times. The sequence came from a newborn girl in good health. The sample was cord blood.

The CDR3 sequence: CASSQGRLAPIYEQYF. The CDR3 region has the DNA TGCGCCAGCAGCCAAGGGCGACTAGCCCCCATCTACGAGCAGTACTTC. The chain is built from TRBV4-1 and TRBJ2-7; 7 nucleotides agree with TRBD2. V lost 1 base and J lost 3; bases outside the gene matches: 9. Germline assignment: CDR1 MGHRA and CDR2 YSYEKL. CDR3 length: 16 amino acids.